These 13 T cell receptor beta chains originate from one sample sequenced in a study of spatial heterogeneity in lung cancer. TCRdb passed the 5' RACE reads through MiXCR, listing each CDR3 protein once. The sample lists approximately 50,000 distinct CDR3 sequences, roughly 8.1% occurring once. The time point denotes: blood at routine non-recurrence follow-up after resection. Unsorted tumor, nontumor lung tissue or cryopreserved PBMC supplied the whole RNA. Material: PBMCs, obtained at follow-up. These receptors originate from a female donor with early-stage non-small cell lung cancer.

The chain links TRBV4-3 to TRBJ1-1, with D perhaps matching TRBD1 (6 bases). The CDR3 spans 15 residues. V lost 1 base and J 5 bases, leaving 14 bases between the germline ends. The germline V gene has CDR1 LGHNA and CDR2 YSLEER. For the CDR3, the DNA is TGCGCCAGCAGCCAAGTTAGCACAGGGCGGACTGAAGCTTTCTTT. This gives the protein CASSQVSTGRTEAFF.

J is TRBJ1-2 and V is TRBV20-1, with TRBD1 identical over 8 bases. V dropped 6 bases and J dropped 4; count of bases not matched to a gene: 13. The CDR3 loop spans 15 amino acids. Germline CDR1 DFQATT, CDR2 SNEGSKA (reference sequence). For the CDR3, the DNA is TGCAGTGCCGACCCCTATACCGGGACAGGCTATGGCTACACCTTC. It yields the protein CSADPYTGTGYGYTF.

This clonotype was detected only a few times. The chain is built from TRBV5-6 and TRBJ1-1, with 9 nucleotides matching TRBD1. Germline-derived CDR1 and CDR2 are SGHDT and YYEEEE. Trimming took 5 bases from V and 4 from J; bases not matched to a gene: 15. This CDR3 is 17 amino acids long. The CDR3 reads CASSLTGGFSLATEAFF. In nucleotides, the CDR3 is TGTGCCAGCAGTTTGACAGGGGGGTTTTCTCTGGCCACTGAAGCTTTCTTT.

This clonotype was seen at least ten times. The rearrangement joins TRBV5-1 to TRBJ2-1; possibly TRBD1 for D (6 bases). Germline V gene sequence: CDR1 SGHRS, CDR2 YFSETQ. V was clipped by 3 bases and J by 7 bases, with 20 bases between them. This CDR3 contains 16 residues. CDR3 sequence: CASSYPGAIGGNEQFF. Here the CDR3 DNA reads TGCGCCAGCAGCTACCCAGGGGCGATAGGTGGGAATGAGCAGTTCTTC.

This clonotype was seen a few times. V gene TRBV12-3 or TRBV12-4 combines with J gene TRBJ2-7, with a possible D match to TRBD2 (6 bases). V lost 6 bases and J lost 0, with 21 bases in between. The CDR3 sequence is 17 residues long. CDR3 loop: CASSPSPVTAGSYEQYF. CDR3 in DNA: TGTGCCAGCAGCCCGAGCCCGGTGACAGCGGGCTCCTACGAGCAGTACTTC.

This clonotype was observed at least ten times. The V and J genes are TRBV12-3 or TRBV12-4 and TRBJ1-1; D remains unclear. The CDR3 loop spans 11 amino acids. V was clipped by 4 bases and J by 11 bases, with 11 bases between them. The CDR3 reads CASSSGFAAFF. The DNA of the CDR3 is TGTGCCAGCAGTTCGGGCTTCGCGGCTTTCTTT.

This clonotype occurred many times. The rearrangement uses TRBV5-1 and TRBJ2-5, with unresolved D. Germline V gene lookup returns CDR1 SGHRS and CDR2 YFSETQ. The CDR3 is 14 residues long. V lost 9 bases, J lost 3 bases, and 18 bases lay in between. The CDR3 spells CATPSSDGEETQYF. CDR3 bases: TGCGCCACCCCATCTTCGGACGGCGAAGAGACCCAGTACTTC.

This clonotype was found many times. The V call is TRBV29-1, the J call TRBJ2-7, with D perhaps assigned TRBD1 or TRBD2 (5 bases each). Germline loops: CDR1 SQVTM, CDR2 ANQGSEA. The CDR3 totals 13 residues. The germline V and J ends were trimmed by 3 bases and 2 bases, with 11 bases remaining between them. CDR3 DNA sequence: TGCAGCGTTGAGGGACCAAGAGCCTACGAGCAGTACTTC. Protein product: CSVEGPRAYEQYF.

The rearrangement links TRBV7-2 to TRBJ2-7, with unresolved D. The V end was cut by 2 bases, the J end by 6 bases, with 11 bases between. This CDR3 is built from 13 residues. Germline assignment: CDR1 SGHTA and CDR2 FQGNSA. The CDR3 reads CASSLQSGVEQYF. The CDR3 DNA follows: TGTGCCAGCAGCTTACAATCTGGGGTCGAGCAGTACTTC.

This clonotype was observed a handful of times. The chain links TRBV4-1 to TRBJ2-2, with unresolved D. This CDR3 region has 15 residues. Germline V lookup: CDR1 MGHRA, CDR2 YSYEKL. V lost 0 bases to trimming and J lost 5 bases, with 10 bases between them. The CDR3 spells CASSQDRALTGELFF. DNA of the CDR3: TGCGCCAGCAGCCAAGATCGGGCCCTTACCGGGGAGCTGTTTTTT.

This clonotype has a handful of counts. This chain uses TRBV20-1 with TRBJ1-1; TRBD1 is a possible D gene (6 bases). Germline CDR1 and CDR2: DFQATT and SNEGSKA (reference sequence). Trimming shortened V by 5 bases and J by 7 bases, and 20 bases separated the two germline ends. CDR3 size: 14 residues. In nucleotides, the CDR3 is TGCAGTGCTTCCTCTCGGGGGGACACCTATGAAGCTTTCTTT. Amino acids: CSASSRGDTYEAFF.

This clonotype was counted ten times or more. The rearrangement links TRBV28 to TRBJ1-4; no clear D. Germline CDR1 and CDR2: MDHEN and SYDVKM. CDR3 length: 12 amino acids. V lost 6 bases to trimming and J lost 8 bases, with 10 bases between them. The CDR3 DNA reads as TGTGCCAGCAGCCGGCTAGGGGAAAAACTGTTTTTT. Protein sequence: CASSRLGEKLFF.

This clonotype was detected a few times. The chain has TRBV12-3 or TRBV12-4 and TRBJ2-1; D is perhaps TRBD1 or TRBD2 (5 bases each). With 5 bases removed from V and 5 bases from J, the gap between germline ends came to 19 bases. This CDR3 contains 16 residues. As DNA, the CDR3 is TGTGCCAGCAGTACCCCCGGGGCTGTGACAGACAATGAGCAGTTCTTC. This translates into CASSTPGAVTDNEQFF.